These T cell receptor beta chains were read from a single sample in a study of blood T cell repertoires in COVID-19. Assay: immunoSEQ multiplex PCR; the TCRdb copy retains only in-frame clones and omits some. The sample lists 45,000 to 55,000 clones, over 65% occurring once. The sequenced sample consisted of peripheral blood. The source of these receptors is a woman between 65 and 79 years old with acute or convalescent COVID-19. Each CDR3 is given with its conserved first and last residue. A D gene is named only where the DNA matches it firmly. Clone size is given for some rows only: seen once, a few or many times, or a class if the clone is expanded.

cdr3_nt,cdr3_aa,d_call,v_call,j_call,clone_size
TGTGCCAGCCGGGGGAACTCGGGAAACACCATATATTTT,CASRGNSGNTIYF,.,TRBV6-5,TRBJ1-3,.
TGTGCCAGCAGCACCTCGGGGGGGACCGAGCAGTACTTC,CASSTSGGTEQYF,TRBD2,TRBV7-3,TRBJ2-7,.
TGTGCTAGTGCCCCGACAGGGAACGGCTACACCTTC,CASAPTGNGYTF,TRBD1,TRBV12-5,TRBJ1-2,.
TGCGCCAGCAGCGTACAGGGTAGCTCCTACGAGCAGTACTTC,CASSVQGSSYEQYF,.,TRBV5-1,TRBJ2-7,.
TGTGCCAGCAGGCCAACAGGGGCCAACACAGATACGCAGTATTTT,CASRPTGANTDTQYF,TRBD1,TRBV5-4,TRBJ2-3,.
TGTGCCAGCAGCCCAGCTGTAGGCGCGGGAGACACCGGGGAGCTGTTTTTT,CASSPAVGAGDTGELFF,TRBD2,TRBV14,TRBJ2-2,once
TGCAGTGCTACTGAACCGGGACTATCCTACGAGCAGTACTTC,CSATEPGLSYEQYF,TRBD2,TRBV20-1,TRBJ2-7,.
TGTGCCAGCAGTCCCGACTACCCCTTAAGAAATGAGCAGTTCTTC,CASSPDYPLRNEQFF,.,TRBV2,TRBJ2-1,few
TGTGCCAGCAGCTTGGCCGTCGCGGTACGTGGCTACACCTTC,CASSLAVAVRGYTF,.,TRBV5-5,TRBJ1-2,.
TGTGCCATCAGCGCCGGGACAGGGGGCCCGGATACGCAGTATTTT,CAISAGTGGPDTQYF,TRBD1,TRBV10-3,TRBJ2-3,.
TGCGCCAGTAGTCCCCGGGTAAGTGAGCAGTTCTTC,CASSPRVSEQFF,.,TRBV19,TRBJ2-1,.
TGTGCCAGCAGCTTATTTGGGACAGGGGTTAGAGGTGAAAAACTGTTTTTT,CASSLFGTGVRGEKLFF,TRBD1,TRBV11-2,TRBJ1-4,few
TGTGCCAGCAGCTCCGGGACTTTTATTAGGGAGCTGTTTTTT,CASSSGTFIRELFF,.,TRBV7-9,TRBJ2-2,.
TGTGCCAGCAGTGAAAGGACAGGTAGCTACGAGCAGTACTTC,CASSERTGSYEQYF,TRBD1,TRBV6-1,TRBJ2-7,once
TGCAGCGTTGAAGATAGTATGTCCAACTACGAGCAGTACTTC,CSVEDSMSNYEQYF,.,TRBV29-1,TRBJ2-7,once
TGTGCCAGCAGCCAAGAAGGGGGAACTGAAGCTTTCTTT,CASSQEGGTEAFF,.,TRBV3-1/TRBV3-2,TRBJ1-1,few
TGTGCCAGCAGCCAACAGATTCAAGAGACCCAGTACTTC,CASSQQIQETQYF,.,TRBV14,TRBJ2-5,.
TGTGCCAGCAGTTACGAGGGTAACTATGGCTACACCTTC,CASSYEGNYGYTF,.,TRBV6-5,TRBJ1-2,.
TGTGCCAGCAGTTCCACCGGGACTAGCGATTCCTACGAGCAGTACTTC,CASSSTGTSDSYEQYF,TRBD2,TRBV28,TRBJ2-7,.
TGTGCCAGCAGTCTCCGGGGACAGCACTACGAGCAGTACTTC,CASSLRGQHYEQYF,TRBD1,TRBV27,TRBJ2-7,.
TGTGCCAGCTCACCAAGTGCGGGGGACAATTCACCCCTCCACTTT,CASSPSAGDNSPLHF,.,TRBV18,TRBJ1-6,.
TGTGCCAGCAGCTCCTCCGGGGCCTCAGGGGCAGATACGCAGTATTTT,CASSSSGASGADTQYF,.,TRBV5-4,TRBJ2-3,.
TGTGCCAGTAGTATAGGGGGGGAAGTCTACGAAAAACTGTTTTTT,CASSIGGEVYEKLFF,.,TRBV19,TRBJ1-4,.
TGTGCCAGCAGTGGACCGGGACAGGGTAATTCACCCCTCCACTTT,CASSGPGQGNSPLHF,TRBD1,TRBV27,TRBJ1-6,.
TGTGCCACCAGTGCCTTGGGGGGGGGAGGCTACACCTTC,CATSALGGGGYTF,.,TRBV24-1,TRBJ1-2,.
TGTGCCAGCAGTCCCAGGGGGGCAGGCAATGAGCAGTTCTTC,CASSPRGAGNEQFF,.,TRBV27,TRBJ2-1,.
TGCAGCGCCGGACAGGGGATGGCCTACAATGAGCAGTTCTTC,CSAGQGMAYNEQFF,TRBD1,TRBV29-1,TRBJ2-1,few
TGTGCCAGCAGCTTTAGGGAGCCGACAAGGGTTCTGTTTTTT,CASSFREPTRVLFF,.,TRBV7-9,TRBJ2-2,few
TGTGCCAGCAGTGAAACGTCCGGGGGGGGCTACACCTTC,CASSETSGGGYTF,.,TRBV2,TRBJ1-2,many
TGCGCCAGCAGCCAAACCGGGACAGGGTTTCAAGAGACCCAGTACTTC,CASSQTGTGFQETQYF,TRBD1,TRBV4-1,TRBJ2-5,once
TGTGCCAGCAGTTACCAGAACTCCTACGAGCAGTACTTC,CASSYQNSYEQYF,.,TRBV6-5,TRBJ2-7,.
TGCGCCAGCAGCTTGGGTAGTAGCGCAGATACGCAGTATTTT,CASSLGSSADTQYF,.,TRBV5-1,TRBJ2-3,.